This T cell receptor (beta chain) was observed in a study of control samples from healthy donors and cancer patients. Measured with immunoSEQ multiplex PCR; TCRdb has only the in-frame clones, and not every one. The repertoire holds roughly 120,000 clones, 80% to 90% seen once, with approximately 1% in the top ten. The length of the CDR3 is 12 residues. Germline lookup yields CDR1 SQVTM and CDR2 ANQGSEA. With 6 bases clipped from V and 8 bases from J, the junction kept 6 bases outside the gene matches. The count of this clone is one. This chain links TRBV29-1 with TRBJ1-3; 8 bases align to TRBD1. Specimen: PBMCs. This TCR was recovered from a woman in her forties or fifties with colorectal cancer. The CDR3 DNA reads as TGCAGCGTCTACGGACAGGGCCACACCATATATTTT. Residues: CSVYGQGHTIYF.